This entry lists 10 T cell receptor beta chains sequenced from one sample in a study of cytomegalovirus exposure and HLA in healthy donors. Primers for the PCR totalled 60 Vbeta and 13 Jbeta. Generated by immunoSEQ multiplex PCR, the TCRdb table keeps only in-frame clones and is missing some. Of over 85,000 clones listed, around 87% were seen once; the top ten hold more than 1.5%. Sequences were obtained from PBMCs. These receptors were collected from a man in his forties or fifties in good health and CMV-seronegative.

About this clone itself: This sample also contains other DNA sequences that code for the same CDR3. This chain connects TRBV9 to TRBJ1-4; D is ambiguous. Trimming cost V 6 bases and J 7 bases, with 19 bases left between them. The germline V gene has CDR1 SGDLS and CDR2 YYNGEE. This CDR3 is 15 amino acids long. CDR3 sequence reads: CASTRNGLSSEKLFF. In nucleotides, the CDR3 is TGTGCCAGCACCCGAAACGGTCTTTCTAGTGAAAAACTGTTTTTT. Filled out from reference TRBV9 and TRBJ1-4, the complete variable domain reads DSGVTQTPKHLITATGQRVTLRCSPRSGDLSVYWYQQSLDQGLQFLIQYYNGEERAKGNILERFSAQQFPDLHSELNLSSLELGDSALYFCASTRNGLSSEKLFFGSGTQLSVL.

The chain employs TRBV7-9 and TRBJ1-2; perhaps TRBD1 as D (5 bases). The CDR3 length is 13 residues. Trimming left V 3 bases short and J 5 bases short, with 10 bases between. Germline V gene sequence: CDR1 SEHNR, CDR2 FQNEAQ (reference sequence). Here the CDR3 DNA reads TGTGCCAGCAGCTTGGGGGGGGATTATGGCTACACCTTC. Translated: CASSLGGDYGYTF.

The genes are TRBV6-6 and TRBJ1-6; D remains ambiguous. This CDR3 spans 13 amino acids. Germline loops: CDR1 MNHNY, CDR2 SVGAGI (reference sequence). Deletions cut 0 bases from V and 7 bases from J, with 4 bases between. The CDR3 DNA reads TGTGCCAGCAGTTACTCACAGAATTCACCCCTCCACTTT. Its translation is CASSYSQNSPLHF.

The chain is built from TRBV27 and TRBJ2-2; D possibly corresponds to TRBD2 (6 bases). V lost 4 bases, J lost 6 bases, and 15 bases lay in between. Germline-derived CDR1 and CDR2 are MNHEY and SMNVEV (reference sequence). This CDR3 region has 15 residues. CDR3 residues: CASSYFRDSPGELFF. In DNA form, the CDR3 reads TGTGCCAGCAGTTACTTCCGGGACTCTCCCGGGGAGCTGTTTTTT.

This chain uses TRBV28 with TRBJ2-1; D is possibly TRBD1 (6 bases). V lost 4 bases, J lost 9 bases, and 16 bases lay in between. Germline assignment: CDR1 MDHEN and CDR2 SYDVKM. The CDR3 spans 14 residues. The CDR3 nucleotides are TGTGCCAGCAGTTCCCGACCTACAGGGAGTGAGCAGTTCTTC. Translation gives CASSSRPTGSEQFF.

This chain links TRBV10-3 with TRBJ1-5; no definite D call. This CDR3 is built from 14 residues. The germline V gene encodes CDR1 ENHRY and CDR2 SYGVKD. The V and J ends lost 3 bases and 4 bases respectively, with 10 bases between them. CDR3 loop: CAISDQQINQPQHF. CDR3 coding DNA: TGTGCCATCAGTGATCAACAGATAAATCAGCCCCAGCATTTT.

The CDR3 coding sequence is TGTGCCAGCAGTGACCACAGGGCAGATACGCAGTATTTT. Its translation is CASSDHRADTQYF. The chain is built from TRBV6-4 and TRBJ2-3; TRBD1 is a possible D gene (6 bases). Germline assignment: CDR1 MRHNA and CDR2 SNTAGT. Deletions cut 2 bases from V and 4 bases from J, with 7 bases between. The CDR3 loop spans 13 amino acids.

V gene TRBV5-1 combines with J gene TRBJ1-4, with D possibly matching TRBD1 (6 bases). The CDR3 loop spans 18 amino acids. V was cut by 4 bases and J by 13 bases, with 32 bases left in between. CDR1 and CDR2 (germline): SGHRS, YFSETQ. This CDR3 is CASSLGLGTTSIVGGLFF. The CDR3 DNA sequence: TGCGCCAGCAGCCTCGGACTGGGGACAACTTCCATCGTAGGGGGACTGTTTTTT.

The genes are TRBV20-1 and TRBJ1-2; D is unresolved. There are 9 residues in the CDR3. In germline, CDR1 is DFQATT, CDR2 SNEGSKA (reference sequence). Between the trimmed V and J ends, which lost 6 bases and 8 bases, there was a span of 7 bases. The CDR3 coding sequence is TGCAGTGCAAGGGAGGGCTACACCTTC. Translated: CSAREGYTF.

CDR3 region: CASSLGLAGRGEQFF. CDR3 sequence (DNA): TGTGCCAGCAGCTTGGGACTAGCGGGTAGGGGTGAGCAGTTCTTC. V usage is TRBV5-4 and J usage is TRBJ2-1, with 10 bases aligning to TRBD2. Trimming at V came to 0 bases and at J to 9 bases, leaving 6 bases not matched to a gene. CDR3 length equals 15 residues. Germline V CDR1 and CDR2: SGHNT, YYREEE (reference sequence).